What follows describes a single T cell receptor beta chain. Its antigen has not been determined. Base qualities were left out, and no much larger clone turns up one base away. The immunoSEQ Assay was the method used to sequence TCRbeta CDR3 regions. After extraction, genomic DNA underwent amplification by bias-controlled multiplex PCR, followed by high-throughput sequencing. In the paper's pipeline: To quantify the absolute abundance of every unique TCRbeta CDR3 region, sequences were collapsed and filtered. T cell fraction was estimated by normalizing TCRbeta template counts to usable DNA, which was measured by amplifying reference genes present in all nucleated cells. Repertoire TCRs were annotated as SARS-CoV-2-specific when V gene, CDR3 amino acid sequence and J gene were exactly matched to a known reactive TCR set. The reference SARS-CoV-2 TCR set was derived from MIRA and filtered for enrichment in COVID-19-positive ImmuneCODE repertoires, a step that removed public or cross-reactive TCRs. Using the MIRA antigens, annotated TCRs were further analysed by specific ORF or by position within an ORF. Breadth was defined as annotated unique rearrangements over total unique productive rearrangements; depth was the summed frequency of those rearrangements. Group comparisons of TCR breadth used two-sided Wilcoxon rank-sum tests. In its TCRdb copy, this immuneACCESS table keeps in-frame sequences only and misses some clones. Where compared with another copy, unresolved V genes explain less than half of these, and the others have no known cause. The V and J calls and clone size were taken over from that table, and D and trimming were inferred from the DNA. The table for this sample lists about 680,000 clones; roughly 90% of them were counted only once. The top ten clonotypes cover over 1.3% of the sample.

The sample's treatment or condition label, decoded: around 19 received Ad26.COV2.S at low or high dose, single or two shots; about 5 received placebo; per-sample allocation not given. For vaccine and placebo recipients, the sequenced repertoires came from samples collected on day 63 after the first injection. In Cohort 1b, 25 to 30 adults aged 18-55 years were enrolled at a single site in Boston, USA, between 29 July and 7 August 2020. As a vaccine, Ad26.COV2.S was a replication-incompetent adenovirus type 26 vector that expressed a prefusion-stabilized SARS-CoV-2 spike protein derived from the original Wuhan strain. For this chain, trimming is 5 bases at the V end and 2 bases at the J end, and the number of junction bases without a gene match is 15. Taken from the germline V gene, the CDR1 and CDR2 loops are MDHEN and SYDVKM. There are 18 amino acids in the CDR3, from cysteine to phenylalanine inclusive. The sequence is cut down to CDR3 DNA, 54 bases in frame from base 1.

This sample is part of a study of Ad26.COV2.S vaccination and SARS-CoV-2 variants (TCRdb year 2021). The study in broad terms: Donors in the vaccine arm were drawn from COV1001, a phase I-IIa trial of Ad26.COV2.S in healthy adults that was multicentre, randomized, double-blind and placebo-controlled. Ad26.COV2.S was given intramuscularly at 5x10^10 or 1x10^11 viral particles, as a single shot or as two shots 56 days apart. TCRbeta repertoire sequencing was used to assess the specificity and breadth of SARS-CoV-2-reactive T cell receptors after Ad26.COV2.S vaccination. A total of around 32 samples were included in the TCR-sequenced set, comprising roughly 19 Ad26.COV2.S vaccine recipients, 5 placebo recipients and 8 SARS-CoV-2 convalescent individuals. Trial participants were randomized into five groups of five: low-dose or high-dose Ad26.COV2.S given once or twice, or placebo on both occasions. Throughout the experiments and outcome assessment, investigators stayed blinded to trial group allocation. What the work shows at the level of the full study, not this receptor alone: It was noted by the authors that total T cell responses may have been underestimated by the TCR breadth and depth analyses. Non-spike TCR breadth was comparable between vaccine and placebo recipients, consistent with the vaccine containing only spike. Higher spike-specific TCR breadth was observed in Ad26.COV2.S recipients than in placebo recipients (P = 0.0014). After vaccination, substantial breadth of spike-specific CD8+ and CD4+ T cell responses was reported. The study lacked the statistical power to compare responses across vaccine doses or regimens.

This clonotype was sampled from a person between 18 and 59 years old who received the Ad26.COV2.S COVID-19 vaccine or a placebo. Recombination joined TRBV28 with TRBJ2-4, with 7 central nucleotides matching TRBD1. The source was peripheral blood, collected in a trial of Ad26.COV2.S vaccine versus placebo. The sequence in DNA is TGTGCCAGCAGTGGGGTTAGGGTAACAGGGGTTACCAAAAACATTCAGTACTTC. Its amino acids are CASSGVRVTGVTKNIQYF. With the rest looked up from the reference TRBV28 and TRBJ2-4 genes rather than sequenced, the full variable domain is DVKVTQSSRYLVKRTGEKVFLECVQDMDHENMFWYRQDPGLGLRLIYFSYDVKMKEKGDIPEGYSVSREKKERFSLILESASTNQTSMYLCASSGVRVTGVTKNIQYFGAGTRLSVL.